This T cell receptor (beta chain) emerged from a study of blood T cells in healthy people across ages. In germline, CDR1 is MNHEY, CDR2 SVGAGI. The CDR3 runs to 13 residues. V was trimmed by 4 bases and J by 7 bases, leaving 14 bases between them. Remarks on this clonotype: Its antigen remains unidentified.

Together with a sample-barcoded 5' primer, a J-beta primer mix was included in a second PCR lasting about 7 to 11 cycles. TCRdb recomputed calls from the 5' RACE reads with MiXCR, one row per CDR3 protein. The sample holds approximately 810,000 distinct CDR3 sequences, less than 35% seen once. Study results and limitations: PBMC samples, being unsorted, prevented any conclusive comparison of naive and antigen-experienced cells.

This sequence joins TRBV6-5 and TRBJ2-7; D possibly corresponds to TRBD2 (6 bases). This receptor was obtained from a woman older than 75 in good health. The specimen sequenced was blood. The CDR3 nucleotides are TGTGCCAGCAGTTCGGGACTTCTTGGGGAGCAGTACTTC. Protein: CASSSGLLGEQYF.